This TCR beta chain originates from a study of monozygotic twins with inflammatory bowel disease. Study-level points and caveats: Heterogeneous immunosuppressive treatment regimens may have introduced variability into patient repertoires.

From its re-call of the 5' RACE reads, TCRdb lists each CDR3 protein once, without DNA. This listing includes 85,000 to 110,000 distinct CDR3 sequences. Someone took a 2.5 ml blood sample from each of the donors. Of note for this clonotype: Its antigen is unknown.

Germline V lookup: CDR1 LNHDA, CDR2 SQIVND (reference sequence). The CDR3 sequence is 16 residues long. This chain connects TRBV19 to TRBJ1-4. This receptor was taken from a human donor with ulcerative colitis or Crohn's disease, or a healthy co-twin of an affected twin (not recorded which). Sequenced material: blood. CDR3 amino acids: CASRQAVGALGEKLFF.